This TCR beta chain was obtained from a study of graft-versus-host responses after intestinal transplantation. With regard to this clone: As yet, its antigen is unknown.

TCRdb keeps only in-frame clones here, not all; method: immunoSEQ multiplex PCR. The sample has 90,000 to 150,000 clones, roughly 93% seen once. V shed 7 bases, J shed 6 bases, and the junction held 8 bases outside the gene matches. Germline V CDR1 and CDR2: SGHNT, YYREEE (reference sequence). This CDR3 has 15 residues. The chain has TRBV5-4 and TRBJ2-4; 12 positions agree with TRBD2. Sequenced here: unstimulated CD4+ T cells sorted from spleen or lymph node cells, sampled before intestinal transplant. This sequence was found in a human donor who received an intestinal transplant. The CDR3 region has the DNA TGTGCCAGCGGACTAGCGGGGTCACAGGGAAACATTCAGTACTTC. Translating it yields CASGLAGSQGNIQYF.